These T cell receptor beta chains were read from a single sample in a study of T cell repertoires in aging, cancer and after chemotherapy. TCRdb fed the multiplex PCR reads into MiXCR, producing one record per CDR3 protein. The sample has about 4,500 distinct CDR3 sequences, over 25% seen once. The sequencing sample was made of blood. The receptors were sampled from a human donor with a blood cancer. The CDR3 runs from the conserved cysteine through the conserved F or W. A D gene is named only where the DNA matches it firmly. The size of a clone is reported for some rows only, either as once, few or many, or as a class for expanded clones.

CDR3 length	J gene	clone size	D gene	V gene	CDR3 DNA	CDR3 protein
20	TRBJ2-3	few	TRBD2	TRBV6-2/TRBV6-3	TGTGCCAGCAGTTATGATCCAACTAGCGGGAGGTCTAAGGGCACAGATACGCAGTATTTT	CASSYDPTSGRSKGTDTQYF
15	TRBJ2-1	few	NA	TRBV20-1	TGCAGTGCTAGCCGGTATGTACAGGCGGCGGGGGAGCAGTTCTTC	CSASRYVQAAGEQFF
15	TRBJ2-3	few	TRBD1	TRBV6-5	TGTGCCAGCAGTCTACGGGACAGGGGAACAGATACGCAGTATTTT	CASSLRDRGTDTQYF
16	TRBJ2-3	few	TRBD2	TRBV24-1	TGTGCCACCAGTGCTCCCCTGACTAGCAGCACAGATACGCAGTATTTT	CATSAPLTSSTDTQYF
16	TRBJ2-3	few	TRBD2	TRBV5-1	TGCGCCAGCAGCCTTCTAGCGGGAGGAGGTGCAGATACGCAGTATTTT	CASSLLAGGGADTQYF
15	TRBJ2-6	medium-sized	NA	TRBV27	TGTGCCAGCAGTTCTCACAGCTCTGGGGCCAACGTCCTGACTTTC	CASSSHSSGANVLTF
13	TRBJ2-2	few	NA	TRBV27	TGTGCCAGCAGTACCGTGGGCACCGGGGAGCTGTTTTTT	CASSTVGTGELFF
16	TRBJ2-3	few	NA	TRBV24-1	TGTGCCACCAGTGATTTGGGGGACACGGGCACAGATACGCAGTATTTT	CATSDLGDTGTDTQYF
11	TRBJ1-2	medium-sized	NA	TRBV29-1	TGCAGCGTTGGGGAGCCAGATGGCTACACCTTC	CSVGEPDGYTF
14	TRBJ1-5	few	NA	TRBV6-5	TGTGCCAGCAGTGAACGACAGGAGACCCAGCCCCAGCATTTT	CASSERQETQPQHF
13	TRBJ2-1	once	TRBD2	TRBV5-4	TGTGCCAGCAGAAGACTAGCGGGAGGACGGCAGTTCTTC	CASRRLAGGRQFF
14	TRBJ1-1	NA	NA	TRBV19	TGTGCCAGTAGAAGGGAAGGGTGGGCCCCAGAGGCTTTCTTT	CASRREGWAPEAFF
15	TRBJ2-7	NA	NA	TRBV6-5	TGTGCCAGCATCCACCTGTCGGGGAGCTCCTACGAGCAGTACTTC	CASIHLSGSSYEQYF
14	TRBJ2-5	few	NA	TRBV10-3	TGTGCCATGGGCCCCGGGCCTCCACAAGAGACCCAGTACTTC	CAMGPGPPQETQYF
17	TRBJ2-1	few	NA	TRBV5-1	TGCGCCAGCAGCTCTCACCTCACGAGGGGGTTCTACAATGAGCAGTTCTTC	CASSSHLTRGFYNEQFF
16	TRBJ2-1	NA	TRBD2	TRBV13	TGTGCCAGCAGCACCCGGACTAGCGGGAGCTACAATGAGCAGTTCTTC	CASSTRTSGSYNEQFF
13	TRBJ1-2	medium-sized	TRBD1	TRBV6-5	TGTGCCAGCAGCCCAAGGACAGGGGATGGCTACACCTTC	CASSPRTGDGYTF
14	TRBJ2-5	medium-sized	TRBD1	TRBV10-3	TGTGCCATCAGTGAGTCGACAGGGGGGGAGACCCAGTACTTC	CAISESTGGETQYF
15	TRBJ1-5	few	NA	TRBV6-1	TGTGCCAGCAGCGACAGATTTTCGAGCAATCAGCCCCAGCATTTT	CASSDRFSSNQPQHF
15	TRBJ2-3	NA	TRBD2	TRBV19	TGTGCCAGTACCCAACTAGCGGCTAGCACAGATACGCAGTATTTT	CASTQLAASTDTQYF
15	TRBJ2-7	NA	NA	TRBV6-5	TGTGCCAGCAGCAACGTCGGGGTAGCGAGCAACGAGCAGTACTTC	CASSNVGVASNEQYF
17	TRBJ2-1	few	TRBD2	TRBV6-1	TGTGCCAGCAGTCCCGGACTAGCGGGGTCGGCGGTGCATGAGCAGTTCTTC	CASSPGLAGSAVHEQFF
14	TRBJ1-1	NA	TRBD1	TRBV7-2	TGTGCCAGCAGCCACAGGGGGCGTAGGGCTGAAGCTTTCTTT	CASSHRGRRAEAFF
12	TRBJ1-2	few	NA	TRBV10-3	TGTGCCATCAGGGGAGCTAACTATGGCTACACCTTC	CAIRGANYGYTF
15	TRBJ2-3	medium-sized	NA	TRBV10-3	TGTGCCATCAAGGTTACGGGTCAGGGCACAGATACGCAGTATTTT	CAIKVTGQGTDTQYF
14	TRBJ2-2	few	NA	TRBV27	TGTGCCAGCACCCCCTTGGTGAACACCGGGGAGCTGTTTTTT	CASTPLVNTGELFF
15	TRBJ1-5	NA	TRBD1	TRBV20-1	TGCAGTGCTTCTAGACAGGGGAGGAGCAATCAGCCCCAGCATTTT	CSASRQGRSNQPQHF
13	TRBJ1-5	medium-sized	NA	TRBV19	TGTGCCAGTAGTATACCAGGGAATCAGCCCCAGCATTTT	CASSIPGNQPQHF